The TCR beta chain under discussion was sequenced for a study of T cell therapy after organ transplantation. TCRdb's copy holds only in-frame clones and misses some; the assay was immunoSEQ multiplex PCR. The sample contains some 48,000 clones, about 94% of which appear only once. The CDR3 is 13 amino acids. Trimming took 8 bases from V and 1 from J; bases not matched to a gene: 1. Germline CDR1 reads LNHNV; CDR2 reads YYDKDF (reference sequence). Details on this clone: What it recognizes is unknown.

The rearrangement links TRBV15 to TRBJ2-2; 7 bases map to TRBD2. The receptor was derived from a human patient who had received a solid organ transplant and had CMV disease. The input for sequencing was CD8+ T cells from blood, taken before autologous CMV-specific T cell therapy. The CDR3 here is CATSSGNTGELFF. The CDR3 DNA reads TGTGCCACCTCTAGCGGGAACACCGGGGAGCTGTTTTTT.